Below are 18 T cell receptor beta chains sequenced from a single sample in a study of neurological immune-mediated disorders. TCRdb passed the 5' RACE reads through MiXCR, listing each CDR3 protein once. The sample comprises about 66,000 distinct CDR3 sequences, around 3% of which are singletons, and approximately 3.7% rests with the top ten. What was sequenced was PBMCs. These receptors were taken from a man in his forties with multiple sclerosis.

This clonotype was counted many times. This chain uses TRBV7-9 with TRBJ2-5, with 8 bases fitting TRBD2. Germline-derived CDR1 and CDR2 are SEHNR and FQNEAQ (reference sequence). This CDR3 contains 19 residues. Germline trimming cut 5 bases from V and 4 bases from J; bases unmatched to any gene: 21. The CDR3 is CASSPPLGTRVTSRETQYF. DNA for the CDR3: TGTGCCAGCAGCCCTCCCCTTGGGACTAGGGTGACGAGCAGAGAGACCCAGTACTTC.

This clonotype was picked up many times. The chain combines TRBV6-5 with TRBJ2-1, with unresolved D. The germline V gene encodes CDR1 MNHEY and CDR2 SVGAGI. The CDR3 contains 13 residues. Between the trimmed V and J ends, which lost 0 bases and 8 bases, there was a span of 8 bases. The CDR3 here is CASSYSGYDEQFF. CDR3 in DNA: TGTGCCAGCAGTTACTCGGGGTACGATGAGCAGTTCTTC.

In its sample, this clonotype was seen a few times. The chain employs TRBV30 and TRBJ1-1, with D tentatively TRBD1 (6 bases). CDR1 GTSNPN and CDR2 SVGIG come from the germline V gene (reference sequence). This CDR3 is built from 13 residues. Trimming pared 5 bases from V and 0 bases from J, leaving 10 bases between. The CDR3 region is CAWSGVVNTEAFF. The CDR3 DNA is TGTGCCTGGTCAGGGGTCGTGAACACTGAAGCTTTCTTT. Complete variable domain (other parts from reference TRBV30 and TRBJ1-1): SQTIHQWPATLVQPVGSPLSLECTVEGTSNPNLYWYRQAAGRGLQLLFYSVGIGQISSEVPQNLSASRPQDRQFILSSKKLLLSDSGFYLCAWSGVVNTEAFFGQGTRLTVV.

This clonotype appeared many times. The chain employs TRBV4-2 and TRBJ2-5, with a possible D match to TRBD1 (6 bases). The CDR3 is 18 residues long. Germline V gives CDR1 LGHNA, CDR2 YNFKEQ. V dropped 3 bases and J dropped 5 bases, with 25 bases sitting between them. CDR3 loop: CASSHKGVAVPSAETQYF. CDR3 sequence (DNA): TGTGCCAGCAGCCATAAGGGGGTGGCAGTACCCTCTGCGGAGACCCAGTACTTC.

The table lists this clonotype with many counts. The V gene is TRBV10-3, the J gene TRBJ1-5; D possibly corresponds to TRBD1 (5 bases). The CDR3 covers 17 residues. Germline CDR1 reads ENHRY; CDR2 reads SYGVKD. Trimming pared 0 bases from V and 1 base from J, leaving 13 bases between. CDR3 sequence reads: CAISESGQPRSNQPQHF. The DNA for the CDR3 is TGTGCCATCAGTGAGTCGGGGCAGCCTCGGAGCAATCAGCCCCAGCATTTT.

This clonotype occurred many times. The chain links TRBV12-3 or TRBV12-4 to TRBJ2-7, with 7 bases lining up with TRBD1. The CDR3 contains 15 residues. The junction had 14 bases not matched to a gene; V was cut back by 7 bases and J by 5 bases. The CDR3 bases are TGTGCCAGCACTGCAGGGGGTAAGGTGGCAGACGAGCAGTACTTC. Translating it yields CASTAGGKVADEQYF.

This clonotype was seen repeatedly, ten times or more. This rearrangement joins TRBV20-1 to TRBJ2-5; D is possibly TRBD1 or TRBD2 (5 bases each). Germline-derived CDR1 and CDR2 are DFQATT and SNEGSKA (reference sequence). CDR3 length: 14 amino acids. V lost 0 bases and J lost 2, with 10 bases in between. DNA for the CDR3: TGCAGTGCTAGAGATTGGGACCATCAAGAGACCCAGTACTTC. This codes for CSARDWDHQETQYF.

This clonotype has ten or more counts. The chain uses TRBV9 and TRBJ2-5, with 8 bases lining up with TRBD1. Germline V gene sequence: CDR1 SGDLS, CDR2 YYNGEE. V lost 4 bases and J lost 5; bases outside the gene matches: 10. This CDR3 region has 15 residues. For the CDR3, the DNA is TGTGCCAGCAGCCCCCCGACAGGGGTGAGGGAGACCCAGTACTTC. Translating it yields CASSPPTGVRETQYF.

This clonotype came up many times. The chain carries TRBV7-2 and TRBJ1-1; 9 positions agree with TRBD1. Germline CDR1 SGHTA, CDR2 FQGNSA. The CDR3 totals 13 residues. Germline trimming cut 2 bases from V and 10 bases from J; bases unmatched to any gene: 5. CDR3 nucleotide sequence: TGTGCCAGCAGCTTAAACAGGGGGCAAGGAGCTTTCTTT. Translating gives CASSLNRGQGAFF. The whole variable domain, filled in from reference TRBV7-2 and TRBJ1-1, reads GAGVSQSPSNKVTEKGKDVELRCDPISGHTALYWYRQSLGQGLEFLIYFQGNSAPDKSGLPSDRFSAERTGGSVSTLTIQRTQQEDSAVYLCASSLNRGQGAFFGQGTRLTVV.

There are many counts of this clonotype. The CDR3 here is CASSFGQQETQYF. As DNA, the CDR3 is TGTGCCAGCAGTTTCGGGCAGCAAGAGACCCAGTACTTC. This chain uses TRBV6-9 with TRBJ2-5; D gene uncertain. Trimming stripped 4 bases from V and 2 bases from J, with 8 bases between. Germline V gene lookup returns CDR1 MNHGY and CDR2 SVAAGI. The CDR3 has 13 amino acids.

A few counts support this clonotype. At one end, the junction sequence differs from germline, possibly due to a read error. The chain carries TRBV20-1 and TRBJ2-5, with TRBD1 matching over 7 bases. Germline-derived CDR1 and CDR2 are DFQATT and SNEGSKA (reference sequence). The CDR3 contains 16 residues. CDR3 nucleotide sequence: TGCAGTGCTGGACGGGGACAGTTTGGCATCCAAGAGAACCAGTACTTC. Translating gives CSAGRGQFGIQENQYF.

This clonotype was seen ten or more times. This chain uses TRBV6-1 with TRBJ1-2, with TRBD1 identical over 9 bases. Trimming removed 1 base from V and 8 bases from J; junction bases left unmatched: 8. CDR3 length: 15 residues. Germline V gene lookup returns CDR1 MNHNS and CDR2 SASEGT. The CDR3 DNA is TGTGCCAGCAGTGAAGGGGGACAGGGTTTGGGAGGCTACACCTTC. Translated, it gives CASSEGGQGLGGYTF.

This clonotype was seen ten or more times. Here the CDR3 reads CASSPGTGAPTDTQYF. Written as DNA, the CDR3 is TGCGCCAGCAGCCCAGGGACAGGGGCGCCCACAGATACGCAGTATTTT. This chain joins TRBV5-1 and TRBJ2-3, with 10 bases fitting TRBD1. The V gene end was trimmed by 4 bases and the J gene end by 2 bases; junction bases not matched to a gene: 7. The CDR3 contains 16 residues. The V gene's germline CDR1 is SGHRS and CDR2 YFSETQ.

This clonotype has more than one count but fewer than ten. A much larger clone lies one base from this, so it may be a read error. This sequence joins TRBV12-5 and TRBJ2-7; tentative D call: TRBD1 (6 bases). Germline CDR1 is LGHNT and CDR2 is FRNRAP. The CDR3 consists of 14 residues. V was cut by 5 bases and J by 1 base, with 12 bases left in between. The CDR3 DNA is TGTGCTAGTGGTCAATTACAGGGTTCCTACGAGCAGTACTTC. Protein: CASGQLQGSYEQYF.

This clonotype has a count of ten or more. The chain's CDR3 is CASSADSIAREAFF. CDR3 nucleotide sequence: TGCGCCAGCAGCGCGGACAGTATCGCGCGTGAAGCTTTCTTT. The chain has TRBV5-1 and TRBJ1-1; maybe TRBD1 (6 bases). The length of the CDR3 is 14 residues. V was pared by 4 bases and J by 7 bases, with 17 bases between. The germline CDR1 and CDR2 sequences are SGHRS and YFSETQ.

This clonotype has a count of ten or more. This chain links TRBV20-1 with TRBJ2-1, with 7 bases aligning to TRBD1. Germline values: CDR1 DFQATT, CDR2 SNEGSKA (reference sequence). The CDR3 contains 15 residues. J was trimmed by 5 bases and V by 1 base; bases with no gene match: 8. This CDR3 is CSARGFGDSNNEQFF. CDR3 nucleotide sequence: TGCAGTGCTAGAGGCTTCGGGGACAGCAACAATGAGCAGTTCTTC.

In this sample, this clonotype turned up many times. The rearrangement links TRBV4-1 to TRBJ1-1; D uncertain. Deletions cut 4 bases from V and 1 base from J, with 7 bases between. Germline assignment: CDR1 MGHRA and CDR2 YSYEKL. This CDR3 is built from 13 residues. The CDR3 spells CASSPLTNTEAFF. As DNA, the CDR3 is TGCGCCAGCAGCCCTCTCACGAACACTGAAGCTTTCTTT.

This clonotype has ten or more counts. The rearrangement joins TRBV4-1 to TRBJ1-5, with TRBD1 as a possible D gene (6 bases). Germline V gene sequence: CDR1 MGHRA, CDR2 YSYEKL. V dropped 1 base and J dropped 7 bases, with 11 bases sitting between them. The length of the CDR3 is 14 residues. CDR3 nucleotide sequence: TGCGCCAGCAGCCAAGGAATAGGGGGACAGCCCCAGCATTTT. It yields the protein CASSQGIGGQPQHF.